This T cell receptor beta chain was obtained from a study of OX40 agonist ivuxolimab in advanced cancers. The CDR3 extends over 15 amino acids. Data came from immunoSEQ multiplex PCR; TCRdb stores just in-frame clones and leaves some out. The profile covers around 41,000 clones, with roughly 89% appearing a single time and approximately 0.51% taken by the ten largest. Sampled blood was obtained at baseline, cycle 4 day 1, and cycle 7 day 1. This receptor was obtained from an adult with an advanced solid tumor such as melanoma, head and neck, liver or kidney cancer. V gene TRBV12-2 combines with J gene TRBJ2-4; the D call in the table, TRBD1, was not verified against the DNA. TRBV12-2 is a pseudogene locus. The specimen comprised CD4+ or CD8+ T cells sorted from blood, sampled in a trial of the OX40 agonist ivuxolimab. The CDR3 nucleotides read TGTGCAAGTCGTAACGATCTGGCCGTCAAAAACATTCAGTACTTC. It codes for CASRNDLAVKNIQYF.